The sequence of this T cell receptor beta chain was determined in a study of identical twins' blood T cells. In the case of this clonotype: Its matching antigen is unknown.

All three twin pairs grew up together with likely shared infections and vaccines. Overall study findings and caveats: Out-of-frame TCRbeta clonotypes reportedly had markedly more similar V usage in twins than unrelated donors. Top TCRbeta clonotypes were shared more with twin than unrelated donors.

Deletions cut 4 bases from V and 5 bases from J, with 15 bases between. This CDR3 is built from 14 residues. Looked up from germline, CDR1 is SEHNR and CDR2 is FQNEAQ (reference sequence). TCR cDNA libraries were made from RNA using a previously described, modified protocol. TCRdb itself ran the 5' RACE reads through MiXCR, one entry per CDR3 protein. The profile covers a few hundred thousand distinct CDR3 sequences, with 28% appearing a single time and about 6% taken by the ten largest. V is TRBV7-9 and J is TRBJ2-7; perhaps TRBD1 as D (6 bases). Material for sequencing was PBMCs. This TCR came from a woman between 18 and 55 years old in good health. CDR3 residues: CASSSTTGLNEQYF. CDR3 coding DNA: TGTGCCAGCAGCTCGACGACAGGATTGAACGAGCAGTACTTC.